This T cell receptor beta chain was identified in a study of tissue T cells after allogeneic stem cell transplantation. Findings and caveats of the study: Across patients, clones rarely overlapped, yet motif clusters were shared tissue-specifically. In patients and mice, blood and spleen missed much of tissue repertoire.

CDR3 sequences, V/J genes, frequencies and template counts came from survey-depth TCRbeta sequencing. The table came from immunoSEQ multiplex PCR; TCRdb's copy has only in-frame clones and leaves some out. The sample records around 5,300 clones, about 72% being singletons. Points on this clone: Its antigen is undetermined.

The junction had 5 bases not matched to a gene; V was cut back by 4 bases and J by 1 base. The CDR3 length is 17 residues. Germline CDR1 reads SGHTS; CDR2 reads YDEGEE. Autopsy tissues spanned esophagus to rectum, liver, skin, and lymphoid organs including spleen. The TCR sequence derives from a female donor older than 55 with lung cancer. This chain connects TRBV5-8 to TRBJ2-5; 15 bases are shared with TRBD2. The sequenced sample was tissue from the colon, obtained at autopsy. The CDR3 reads CASSGGLAGGVQETQYF. CDR3 in DNA: TGTGCCAGCAGCGGCGGACTAGCGGGAGGGGTCCAAGAGACCCAGTACTTC.